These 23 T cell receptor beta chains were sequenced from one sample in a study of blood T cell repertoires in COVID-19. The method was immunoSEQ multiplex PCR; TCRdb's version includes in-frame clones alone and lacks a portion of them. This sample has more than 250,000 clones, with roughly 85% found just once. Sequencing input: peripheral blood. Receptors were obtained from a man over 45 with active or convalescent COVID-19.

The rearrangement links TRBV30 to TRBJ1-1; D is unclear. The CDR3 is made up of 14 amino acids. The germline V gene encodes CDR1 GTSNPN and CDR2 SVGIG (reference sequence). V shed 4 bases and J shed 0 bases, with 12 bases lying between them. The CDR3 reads CAWNRQAMNTEAFF. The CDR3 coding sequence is TGTGCCTGGAATAGGCAGGCCATGAACACTGAAGCTTTCTTT.

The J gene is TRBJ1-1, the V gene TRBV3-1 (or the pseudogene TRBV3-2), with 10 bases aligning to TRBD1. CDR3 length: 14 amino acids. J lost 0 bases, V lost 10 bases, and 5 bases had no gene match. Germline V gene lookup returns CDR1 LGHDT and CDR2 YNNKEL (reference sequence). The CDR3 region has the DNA TGTGCCACTGGGACAGGGGCGATGAACACTGAAGCTTTCTTT. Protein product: CATGTGAMNTEAFF.

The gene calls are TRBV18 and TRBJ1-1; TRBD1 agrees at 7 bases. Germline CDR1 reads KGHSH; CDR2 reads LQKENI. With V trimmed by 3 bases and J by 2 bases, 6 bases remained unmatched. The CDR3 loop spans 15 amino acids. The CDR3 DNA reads TGTGCCAGCTCACCGACAGGGAGAGGAAACACTGAAGCTTTCTTT. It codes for CASSPTGRGNTEAFF.

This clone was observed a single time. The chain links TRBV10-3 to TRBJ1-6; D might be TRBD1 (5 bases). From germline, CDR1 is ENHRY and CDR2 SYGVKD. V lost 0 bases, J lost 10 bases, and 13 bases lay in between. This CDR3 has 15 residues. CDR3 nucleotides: TGTGCCATCAGTGAGTCGGTCAGGGTAGGGTCACCCCTCCACTTT. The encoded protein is CAISESVRVGSPLHF.

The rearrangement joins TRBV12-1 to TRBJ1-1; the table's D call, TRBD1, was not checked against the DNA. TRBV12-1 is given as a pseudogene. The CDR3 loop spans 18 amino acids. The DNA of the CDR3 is TGTGCCAGCAGCTTTGAGGTGACAGGGCTACTTGCGGGGACTGAAGCTTTCTTT. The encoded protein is CASSFEVTGLLAGTEAFF.

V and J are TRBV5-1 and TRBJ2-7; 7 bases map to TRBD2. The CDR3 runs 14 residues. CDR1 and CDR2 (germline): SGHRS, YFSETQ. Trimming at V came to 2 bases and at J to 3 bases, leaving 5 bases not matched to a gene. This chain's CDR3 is CASSFRGEIYEQYF. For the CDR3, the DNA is TGCGCCAGCAGCTTCCGGGGGGAGATCTACGAGCAGTACTTC.

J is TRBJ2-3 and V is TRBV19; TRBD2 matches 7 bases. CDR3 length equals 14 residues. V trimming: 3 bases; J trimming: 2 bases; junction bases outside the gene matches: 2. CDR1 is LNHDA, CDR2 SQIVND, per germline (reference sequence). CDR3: CASSMSGTTDTQYF. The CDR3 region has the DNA TGTGCCAGTAGTATGAGCGGGACCACAGATACGCAGTATTTT.

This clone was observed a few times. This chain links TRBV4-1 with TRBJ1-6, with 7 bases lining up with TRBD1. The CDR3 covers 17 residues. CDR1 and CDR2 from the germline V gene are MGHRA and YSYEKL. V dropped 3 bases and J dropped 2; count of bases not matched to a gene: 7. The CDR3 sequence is CASSQTTGSAYNSPLHF. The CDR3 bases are TGCGCCAGCAGCCAGACGACAGGGAGCGCCTATAATTCACCCCTCCACTTT.

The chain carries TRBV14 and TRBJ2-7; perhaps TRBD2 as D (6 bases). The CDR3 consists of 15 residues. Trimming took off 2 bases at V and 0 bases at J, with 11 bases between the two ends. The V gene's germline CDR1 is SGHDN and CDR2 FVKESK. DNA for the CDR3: TGTGCCAGCAGCCAATGGGCGGGACCCTCCTACGAGCAGTACTTC. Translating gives CASSQWAGPSYEQYF.

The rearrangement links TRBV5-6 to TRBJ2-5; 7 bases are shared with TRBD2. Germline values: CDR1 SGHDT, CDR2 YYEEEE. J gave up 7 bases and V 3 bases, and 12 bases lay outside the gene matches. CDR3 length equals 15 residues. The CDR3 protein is CASSWARDYAGTQYF. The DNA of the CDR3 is TGTGCCAGCAGCTGGGCCCGGGACTACGCGGGGACCCAGTACTTC.

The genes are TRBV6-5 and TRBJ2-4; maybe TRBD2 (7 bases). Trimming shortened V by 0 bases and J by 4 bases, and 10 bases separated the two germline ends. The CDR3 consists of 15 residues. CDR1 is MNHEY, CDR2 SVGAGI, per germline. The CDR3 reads CASSYSRGGKNIQYF. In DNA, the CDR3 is TGTGCCAGCAGTTACTCGAGGGGGGGGAAAAACATTCAGTACTTC.

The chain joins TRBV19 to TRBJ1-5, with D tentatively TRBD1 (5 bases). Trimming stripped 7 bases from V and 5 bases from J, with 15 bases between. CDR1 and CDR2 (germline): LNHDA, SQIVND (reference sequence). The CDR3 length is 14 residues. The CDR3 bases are TGTGCCAGTACGGGAGGGGATCTCGATCAGCCCCAGCATTTT. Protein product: CASTGGDLDQPQHF.

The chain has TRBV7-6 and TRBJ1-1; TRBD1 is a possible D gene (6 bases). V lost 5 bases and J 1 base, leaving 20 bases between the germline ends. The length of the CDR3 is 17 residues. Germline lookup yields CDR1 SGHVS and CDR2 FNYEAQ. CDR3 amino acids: CASSLGRGGARNTEAFF. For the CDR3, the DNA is TGTGCCAGCAGCCTAGGTCGGGGGGGCGCTCGGAACACTGAAGCTTTCTTT.

DNA of the CDR3: TGTGCCAGCAGTCCGAACGGACAGGGTCTAATCGGGGAGCTGTTTTTT. Its protein is CASSPNGQGLIGELFF. The chain recombines TRBV28 with TRBJ2-2; TRBD1 matches at 8 bases. Looked up from germline, CDR1 is MDHEN and CDR2 is SYDVKM. Trimming at V came to 5 bases and at J to 7 bases, leaving 12 bases not matched to a gene. This CDR3 contains 16 residues.

The CDR3 DNA sequence: TGTGCCAGTGCCCGAGGGGGGGCCGGGGAGCTGTTTTTT. Its translation is CASARGGAGELFF. The rearrangement uses TRBV7-9 and TRBJ2-2, with D perhaps TRBD2 (7 bases). The CDR3 runs to 13 residues. V was clipped by 9 bases and J by 6 bases, with 14 bases between them. Germline lookup yields CDR1 SEHNR and CDR2 FQNEAQ (reference sequence).

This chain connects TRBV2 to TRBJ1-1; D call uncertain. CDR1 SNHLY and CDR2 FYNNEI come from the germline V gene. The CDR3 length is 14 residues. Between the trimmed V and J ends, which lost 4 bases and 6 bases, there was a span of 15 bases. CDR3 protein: CASSVQIRGSEAFF. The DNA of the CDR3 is TGTGCCAGCAGTGTTCAGATAAGAGGATCTGAAGCTTTCTTT. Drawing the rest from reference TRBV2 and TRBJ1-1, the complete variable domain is EPEVTQTPSHQVTQMGQEVILRCVPISNHLYFYWYRQILGQKVEFLVSFYNNEISEKSEIFDDQFSVERPDGSNFTLKIRSTKLEDSAMYFCASSVQIRGSEAFFGQGTRLTVV.

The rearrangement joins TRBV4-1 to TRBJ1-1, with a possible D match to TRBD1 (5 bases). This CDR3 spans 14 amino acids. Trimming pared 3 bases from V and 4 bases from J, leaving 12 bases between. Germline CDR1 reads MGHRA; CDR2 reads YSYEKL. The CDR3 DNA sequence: TGCGCCAGCAGCCAGGAAGGACAAACCACTGAAGCTTTCTTT. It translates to CASSQEGQTTEAFF.

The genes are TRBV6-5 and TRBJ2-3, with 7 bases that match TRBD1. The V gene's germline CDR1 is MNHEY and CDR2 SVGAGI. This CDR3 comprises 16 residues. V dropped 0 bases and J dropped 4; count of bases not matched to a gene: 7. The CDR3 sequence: CASSYSRQGWADTQYF. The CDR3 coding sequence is TGTGCCAGCAGTTACTCAAGACAGGGCTGGGCAGATACGCAGTATTTT.

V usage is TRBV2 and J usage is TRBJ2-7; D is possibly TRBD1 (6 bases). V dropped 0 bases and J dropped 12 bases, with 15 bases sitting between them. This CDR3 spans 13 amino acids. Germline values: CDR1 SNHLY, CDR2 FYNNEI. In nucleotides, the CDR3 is TGTGCCAGCAGTGAAGCCCAGGGGCCCCCCAGGTACTTC. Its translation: CASSEAQGPPRYF.

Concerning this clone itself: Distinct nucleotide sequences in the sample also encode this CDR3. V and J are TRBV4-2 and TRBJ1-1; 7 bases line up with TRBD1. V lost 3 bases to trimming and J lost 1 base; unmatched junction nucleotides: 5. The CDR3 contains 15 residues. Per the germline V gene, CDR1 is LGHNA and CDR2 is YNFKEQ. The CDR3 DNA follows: TGTGCCAGCAGCCATTCAGGGGGAGGGAACACTGAAGCTTTCTTT. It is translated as CASSHSGGGNTEAFF.

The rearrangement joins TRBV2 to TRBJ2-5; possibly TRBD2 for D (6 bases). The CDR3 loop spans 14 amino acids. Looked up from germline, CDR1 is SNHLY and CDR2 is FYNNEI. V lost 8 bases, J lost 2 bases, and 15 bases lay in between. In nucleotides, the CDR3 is TGTGCCAGCTGTTCAGGCGGGGCTCAAGAGACCCAGTACTTC. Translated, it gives CASCSGGAQETQYF.

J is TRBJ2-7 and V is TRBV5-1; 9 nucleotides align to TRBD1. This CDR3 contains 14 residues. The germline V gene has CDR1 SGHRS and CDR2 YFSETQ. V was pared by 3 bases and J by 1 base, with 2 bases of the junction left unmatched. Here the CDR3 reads CASSSGQGSYEQYF. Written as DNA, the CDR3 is TGCGCCAGCAGCTCCGGACAGGGGTCCTACGAGCAGTACTTC.

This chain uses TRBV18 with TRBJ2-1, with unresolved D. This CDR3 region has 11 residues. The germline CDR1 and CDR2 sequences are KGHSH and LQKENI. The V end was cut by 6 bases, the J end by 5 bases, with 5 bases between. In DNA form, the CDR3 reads TGTGCCAGCTCTTCCAACAATGAGCAGTTCTTC. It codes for CASSSNNEQFF.